A selection of T cell receptor beta chains follows, all from one sample in a study of T cells in Graves' hyperthyroidism and ophthalmopathy. MiXCR was run by TCRdb on the multiplex PCR reads, yielding one entry per CDR3 protein. The table shows roughly 93,000 distinct CDR3 sequences, with roughly 39% occurring only once. Sequenced: peripheral blood or thyroid tissue (not recorded which). These receptors all stem from a woman aged 25 to 39 with Graves' hyperthyroidism. The CDR3 runs from the conserved cysteine through the conserved F or W. A D gene is named only where the DNA matches it firmly. Clone sizes are given selectively: once, few, many, or a class where the clone is expanded.

j_call v_call d_call clone_size cdr3_aa cdr3_nt
TRBJ1-3 TRBV10-3 - - CATDTGSSGNTIYF TGTGCCACCGACACCGGCTCCTCTGGAAACACCATATATTTT
TRBJ2-7 TRBV2 TRBD1 - CASSFGGTGADEQYF TGTGCCAGCAGTTTCGGGGGGACAGGGGCGGACGAGCAGTACTTC
TRBJ2-7 TRBV7-8 - - CSSSLEQAVYEQYF TGTTCCAGCAGCTTAGAACAGGCGGTCTACGAGCAGTACTTC
TRBJ1-5 TRBV12-3/TRBV12-4 TRBD1 - CASSLGGQGNQPQHF TGTGCCAGCAGTTTGGGCGGACAGGGCAATCAGCCCCAGCATTTT
TRBJ2-5 TRBV6-6 TRBD2 many CASSGEGLLSETQYF TGTGCCAGCAGTGGGGAGGGGCTTTTGTCAGAGACCCAGTACTTC
TRBJ1-2 TRBV28 TRBD1 - CASADRGYGYTF TGTGCCAGCGCCGACAGGGGGTATGGCTACACCTTC
TRBJ1-4 TRBV9 - - CASSLYGATNERLFF TGTGCCAGCAGCTTGTACGGTGCTACTAATGAAAGACTGTTTTTT
TRBJ2-7 TRBV5-1 TRBD2 many CASSLAGGGPGWTSYEQYF TGCGCCAGCAGCTTGGCCGGGGGGGGCCCCGGCTGGACCTCCTACGAGCAGTACTTC
TRBJ1-1 TRBV20-1 TRBD1 many CSARATQQGSNTEAFF TGCAGTGCTAGGGCTACCCAACAGGGGTCGAACACTGAAGCTTTCTTT
TRBJ2-5 TRBV28 - many CASSLVGSAQETQYF TGTGCCAGCAGTTTAGTCGGGAGTGCCCAAGAGACCCAGTACTTC
TRBJ2-3 TRBV7-8 - many CASSASRPPVTDTQYF TGTGCCAGCAGCGCTTCGCGCCCCCCCGTGACAGATACGCAGTATTTT
TRBJ1-1 TRBV12-3/TRBV12-4 TRBD1 many CASSLALGGQGDTEAFF TGTGCCAGCAGTTTAGCGCTAGGGGGACAGGGGGACACTGAAGCTTTCTTT
TRBJ1-3 TRBV28 TRBD1 - CASSLTGEGNTIYF TGTGCCAGCAGTCTGACAGGGGAAGGAAACACCATATATTTT
TRBJ2-7 TRBV4-1 - - CASSQYGSEEEQYF TGCGCCAGCAGCCAATACGGGAGTGAGGAAGAGCAGTACTTC
TRBJ2-5 TRBV7-3 - many CASSPTSSPRETQYF TGTGCCAGCAGCCCTACAAGTTCCCCGCGGGAGACCCAGTACTTC
TRBJ1-6 TRBV20-1 - - CSAKGGNGSPLHF TGCAGTGCTAAAGGGGGGAATGGTTCACCCCTCCACTTT
TRBJ2-2 TRBV10-2 - many CASSARRGELFF TGCGCCAGCAGTGCTAGGCGCGGGGAGCTGTTTTTT
TRBJ2-5 TRBV20-1 TRBD2 - CSASRGLATQYF TGCAGTGCTAGCCGGGGACTAGCGACCCAGTACTTC
TRBJ2-3 TRBV19 - - CASSAPGEGTDTQYF TGTGCCAGTAGTGCACCGGGAGAGGGTACAGATACGCAGTATTTT
TRBJ2-7 TRBV29-1 TRBD2 once CSGGLGAAYEQYF TGCAGCGGTGGACTAGGGGCGGCCTACGAGCAGTACTTC
TRBJ1-2 TRBV12-3/TRBV12-4 - few CASQAGGPESFYGYTF TGTGCCAGCCAGGCCGGGGGCCCGGAGTCTTTCTATGGCTACACCTTC
TRBJ1-5 TRBV2 - - CASSVEALNQPQHF TGTGCCAGCAGTGTCGAGGCCCTGAATCAGCCCCAGCATTTT